The clone carrying this T cell receptor (beta chain) was seen a handful of times. Antigen specificity is unknown. The method was immunoSEQ multiplex PCR; TCRdb's version includes in-frame clones alone and lacks a portion of them. The profile shows about 100,000 clones, under 95% of them singletons. This specimen comes from a study of OX40 agonist ivuxolimab in advanced cancers. Study-wide results and caveats: Average numbers of expanded clones were greater in CD8+ T cells than in CD4+.

Losses at the gene ends were 3 bases for V and 5 bases for J; bases not matched to a gene: 6. This CDR3 is built from 16 residues. Germline V gene sequence: CDR1 SGHTA, CDR2 FQGTGA. This TCR came from an adult with an advanced solid tumor such as melanoma, head and neck, liver or kidney cancer. The chain carries TRBV7-3 and TRBJ2-1, with 11 bases identical to TRBD2. The sequencing here drew on CD4+ or CD8+ T cells sorted from blood, taken in a trial of the OX40 agonist ivuxolimab. This CDR3 is CASSLTSGMSNNEQFF. For the CDR3, the DNA is TGTGCCAGCAGCTTGACTAGCGGGATGAGCAACAATGAGCAGTTCTTC.